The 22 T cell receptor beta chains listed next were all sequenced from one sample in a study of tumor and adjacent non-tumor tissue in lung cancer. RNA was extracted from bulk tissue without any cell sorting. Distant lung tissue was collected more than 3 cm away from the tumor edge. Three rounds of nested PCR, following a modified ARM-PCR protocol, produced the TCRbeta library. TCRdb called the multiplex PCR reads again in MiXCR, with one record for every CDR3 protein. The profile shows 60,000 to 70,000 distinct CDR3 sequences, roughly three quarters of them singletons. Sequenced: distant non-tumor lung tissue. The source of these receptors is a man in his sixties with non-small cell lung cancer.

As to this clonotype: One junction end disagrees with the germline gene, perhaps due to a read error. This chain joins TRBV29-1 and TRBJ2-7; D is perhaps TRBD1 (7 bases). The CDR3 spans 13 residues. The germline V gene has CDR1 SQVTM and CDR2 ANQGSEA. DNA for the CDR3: TGCAGTGTTATGCGGGACAGCTCCTATGAGCAGTACTTC. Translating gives CSVMRDSSYEQYF.

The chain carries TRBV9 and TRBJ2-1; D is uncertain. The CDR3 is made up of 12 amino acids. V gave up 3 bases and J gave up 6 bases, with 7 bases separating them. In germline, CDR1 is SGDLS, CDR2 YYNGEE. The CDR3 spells CASSAPLNEQFF. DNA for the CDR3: TGTGCCAGCAGCGCCCCCCTCAATGAGCAGTTCTTC.

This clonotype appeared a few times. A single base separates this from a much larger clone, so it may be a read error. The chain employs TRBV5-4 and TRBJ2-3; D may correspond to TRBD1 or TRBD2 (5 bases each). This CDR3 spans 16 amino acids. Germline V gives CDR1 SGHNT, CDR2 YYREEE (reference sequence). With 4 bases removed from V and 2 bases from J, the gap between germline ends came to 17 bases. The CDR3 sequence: CASSGSPGRLTDTQYF. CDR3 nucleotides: TGTGCCAGCAGCGGGTCACCGGGACGACTCACAGATACGCAGTATTTT.

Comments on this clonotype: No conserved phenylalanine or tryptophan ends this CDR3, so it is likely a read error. CDR3 sequence (DNA): TGTGCCAGCAGCTTGCGGACTAGTGCCTGGAATGAGCAGTTCATC. Amino acid sequence: CASSLRTSAWNEQFI. The J gene is TRBJ2-1, the V gene TRBV13, with 7 bases identical to TRBD2. Germline CDR1 reads PRHDT; CDR2 reads FYEKMQ (reference sequence). The CDR3 consists of 15 residues. V shed 3 bases and J 7 bases; nucleotides not matched to a gene: 9.

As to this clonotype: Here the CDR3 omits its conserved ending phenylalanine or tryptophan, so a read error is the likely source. This CDR3 reads CAISERLAGDAGELFL. CDR3 in DNA: TGTGCCATCAGTGAACGACTAGCGGGAGATGCCGGGGAGCTGTTTCTT. The chain uses TRBV10-3 and TRBJ2-2; TRBD2 aligns across 12 bases. The germline CDR1 and CDR2 sequences are ENHRY and SYGVKD. The CDR3 length is 16 residues. V was clipped by 3 bases and J by 6 bases; unmatched bases: 5.

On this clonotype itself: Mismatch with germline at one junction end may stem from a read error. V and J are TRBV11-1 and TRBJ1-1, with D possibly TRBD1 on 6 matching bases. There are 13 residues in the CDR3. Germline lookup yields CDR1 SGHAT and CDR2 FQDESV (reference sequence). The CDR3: CASSLKPGAEAFF. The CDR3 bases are TGTGCCAGCAGCTTAAAGCCGGGGGCTGAGGCTTTCTTC.

CDR3: CASSMGRAYTQYF. The CDR3 DNA reads as TGTGCCAGTAGTATGGGGAGGGCATATACGCAGTATTTT. The rearrangement joins TRBV19 to TRBJ2-3, with TRBD2 matching over 7 bases. Trimming removed 3 bases from V and 7 bases from J; junction bases left unmatched: 4. Germline lookup yields CDR1 LNHDA and CDR2 SQIVND (reference sequence). The CDR3 covers 13 residues.

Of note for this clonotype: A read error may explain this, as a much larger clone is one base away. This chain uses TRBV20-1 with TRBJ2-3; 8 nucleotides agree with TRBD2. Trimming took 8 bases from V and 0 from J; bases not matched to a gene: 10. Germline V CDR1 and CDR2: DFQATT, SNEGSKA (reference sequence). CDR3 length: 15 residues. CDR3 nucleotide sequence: TGCAGTTTTTACGGTCGGGAGGGGAGCACAGATACGCAGTATTTT. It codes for CSFYGREGSTDTQYF.

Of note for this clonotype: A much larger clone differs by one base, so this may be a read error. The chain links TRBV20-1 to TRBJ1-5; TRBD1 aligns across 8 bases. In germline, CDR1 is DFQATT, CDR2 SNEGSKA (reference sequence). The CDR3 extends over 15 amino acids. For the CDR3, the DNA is TGCAGTGCAGTACACCTACAGGGGGAATATCAGTCCCAGCATTTT. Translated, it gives CSAVHLQGEYQSQHF.

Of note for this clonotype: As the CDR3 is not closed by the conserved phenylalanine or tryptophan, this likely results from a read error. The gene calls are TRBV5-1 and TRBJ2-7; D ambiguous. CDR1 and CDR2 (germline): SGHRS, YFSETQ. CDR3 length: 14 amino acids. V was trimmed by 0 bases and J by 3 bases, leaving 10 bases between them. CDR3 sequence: CASSLEDNDYEQYS. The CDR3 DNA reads TGCGCCAGCAGCTTGGAAGATAATGACTACGAGCAGTACTCG.

CDR3 amino acids: CDRSRKGSYNEQFF. DNA for the CDR3: TGTGACAGGAGTAGAAAGGGCTCCTACAATGAGCAGTTCTTC. This chain links TRBV6-2 or TRBV6-3 with TRBJ2-1; D might be TRBD1 (5 bases). Germline loops: CDR1 MNHEY, CDR2 SVGEGT. This CDR3 has 14 amino acids.

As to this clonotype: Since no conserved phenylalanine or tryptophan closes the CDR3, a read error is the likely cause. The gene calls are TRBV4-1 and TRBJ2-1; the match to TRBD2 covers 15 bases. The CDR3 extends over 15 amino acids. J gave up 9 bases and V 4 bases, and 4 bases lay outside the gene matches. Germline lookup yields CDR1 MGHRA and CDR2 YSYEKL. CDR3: CASSPGLAGGVEQFL. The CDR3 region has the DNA TGCGCCAGCAGCCCTGGACTAGCGGGAGGGGTTGAGCAGTTCTTA.

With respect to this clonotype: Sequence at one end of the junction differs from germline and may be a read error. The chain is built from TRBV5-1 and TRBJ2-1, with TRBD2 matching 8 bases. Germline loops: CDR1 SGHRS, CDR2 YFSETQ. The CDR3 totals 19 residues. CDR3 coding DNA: TGCGCCAGCAGCTCGGTGGATAATAAGCGGGGGAGCTCCTATAATGAGCAGCTCTTC. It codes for CASSSVDNKRGSSYNEQLF.

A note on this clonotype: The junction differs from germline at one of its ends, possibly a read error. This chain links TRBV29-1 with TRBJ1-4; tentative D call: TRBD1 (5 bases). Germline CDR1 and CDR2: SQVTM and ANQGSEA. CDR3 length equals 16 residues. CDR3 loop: CSVYTPDSTTNEKLSF. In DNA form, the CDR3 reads TGCAGCGTCTACACCCCCGACAGTACAACTAATGAAAAACTGTCTTTT.

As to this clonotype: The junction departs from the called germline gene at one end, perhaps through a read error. The CDR3 protein is CSAPPGQLNSLQHF. Written as DNA, the CDR3 is TGTAGTGCTCCCCCGGGACAGTTGAATTCACTCCAACACTTT. The chain recombines TRBV20-1 with TRBJ1-6; 7 nucleotides agree with TRBD1. This CDR3 has 14 residues. Germline-derived CDR1 and CDR2 are DFQATT and SNEGSKA (reference sequence).

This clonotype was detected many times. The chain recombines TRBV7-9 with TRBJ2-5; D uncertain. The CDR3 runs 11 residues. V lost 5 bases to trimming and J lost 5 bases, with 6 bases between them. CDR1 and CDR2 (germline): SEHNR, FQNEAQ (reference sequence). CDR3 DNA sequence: TGTGCCAGCAGCACCTCCGAGACCCAGTACTTC. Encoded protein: CASSTSETQYF.

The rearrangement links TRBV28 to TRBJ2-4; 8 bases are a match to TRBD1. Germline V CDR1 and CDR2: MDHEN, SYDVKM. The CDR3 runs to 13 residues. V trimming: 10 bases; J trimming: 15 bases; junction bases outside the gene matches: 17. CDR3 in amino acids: CAMSKYRGSGWYF. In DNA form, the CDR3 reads TGTGCCATGAGTAAATACAGGGGGTCCGGTTGGTACTTC.

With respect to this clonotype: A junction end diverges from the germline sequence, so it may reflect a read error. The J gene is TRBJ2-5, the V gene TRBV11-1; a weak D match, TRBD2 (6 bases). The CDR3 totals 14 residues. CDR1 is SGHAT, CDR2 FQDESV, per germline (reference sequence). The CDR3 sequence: CASSPRTTKETQSF. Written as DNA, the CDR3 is TGTGCCAGCAGTCCCAGGACTACTAAAGAGACCCAGAGCTTC.

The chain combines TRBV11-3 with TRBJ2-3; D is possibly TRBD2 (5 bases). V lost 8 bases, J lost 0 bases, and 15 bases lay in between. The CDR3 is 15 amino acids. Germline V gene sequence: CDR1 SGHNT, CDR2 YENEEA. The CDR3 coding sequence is TGTGCCAGCTCCGGGCTAGCAGATAGCACAGATACGCAGTATTTT. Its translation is CASSGLADSTDTQYF.

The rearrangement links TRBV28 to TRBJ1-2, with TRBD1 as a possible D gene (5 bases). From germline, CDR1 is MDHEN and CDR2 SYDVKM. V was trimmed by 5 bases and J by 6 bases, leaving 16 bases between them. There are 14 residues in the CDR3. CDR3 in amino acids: CASSQVGAKNGYTF. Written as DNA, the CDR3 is TGTGCCAGCAGTCAAGTAGGGGCCAAAAATGGCTACACCTTC.

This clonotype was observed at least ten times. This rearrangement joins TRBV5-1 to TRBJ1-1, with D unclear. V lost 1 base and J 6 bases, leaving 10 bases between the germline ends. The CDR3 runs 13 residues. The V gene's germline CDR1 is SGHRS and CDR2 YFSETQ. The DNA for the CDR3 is TGCGCCAGCAGCTTGAACCAGTACTCTGAAGCTTTCTTT. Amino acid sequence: CASSLNQYSEAFF.

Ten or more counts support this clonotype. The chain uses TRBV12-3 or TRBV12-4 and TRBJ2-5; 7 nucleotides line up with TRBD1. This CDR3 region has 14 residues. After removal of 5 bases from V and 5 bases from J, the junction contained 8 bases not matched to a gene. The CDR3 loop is CASSTGQIGETQYF. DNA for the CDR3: TGTGCCAGCAGTACGGGACAGATTGGGGAGACCCAGTACTTC.